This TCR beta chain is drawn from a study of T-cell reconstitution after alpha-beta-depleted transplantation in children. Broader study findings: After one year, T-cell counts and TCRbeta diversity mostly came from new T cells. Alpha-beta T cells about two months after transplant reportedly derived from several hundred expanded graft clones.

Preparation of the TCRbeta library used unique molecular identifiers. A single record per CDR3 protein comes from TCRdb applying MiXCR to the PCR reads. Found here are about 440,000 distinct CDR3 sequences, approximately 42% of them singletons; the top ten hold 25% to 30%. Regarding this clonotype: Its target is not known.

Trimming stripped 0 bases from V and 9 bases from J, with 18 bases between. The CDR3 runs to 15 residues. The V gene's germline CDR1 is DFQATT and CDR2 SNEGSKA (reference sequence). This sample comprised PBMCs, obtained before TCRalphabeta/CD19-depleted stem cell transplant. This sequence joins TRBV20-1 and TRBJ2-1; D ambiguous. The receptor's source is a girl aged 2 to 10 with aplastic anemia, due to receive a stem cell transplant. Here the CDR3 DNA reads TGCAGTGCTAGAGATGCCCAGTACGGTCGCGGTGAGCAGTTCTTC. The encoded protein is CSARDAQYGRGEQFF.